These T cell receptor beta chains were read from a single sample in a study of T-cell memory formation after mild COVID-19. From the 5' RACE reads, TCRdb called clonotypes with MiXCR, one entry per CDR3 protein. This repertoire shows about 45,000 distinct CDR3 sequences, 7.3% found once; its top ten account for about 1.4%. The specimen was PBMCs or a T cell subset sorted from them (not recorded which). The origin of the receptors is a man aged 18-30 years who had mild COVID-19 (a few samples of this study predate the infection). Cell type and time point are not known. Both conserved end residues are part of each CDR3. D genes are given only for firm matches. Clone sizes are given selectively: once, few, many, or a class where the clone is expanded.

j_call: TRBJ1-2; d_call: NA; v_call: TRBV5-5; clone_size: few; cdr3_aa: CASSLGPLEDGYTF; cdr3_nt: TGTGCCAGCAGCTTGGGCCCCCTTGAAGACGGCTACACCTTC
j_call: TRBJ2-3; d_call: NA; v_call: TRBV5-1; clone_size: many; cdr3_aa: CASSLLGLGFGDTQYF; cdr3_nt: TGCGCCAGCAGCTTGCTCGGCCTGGGGTTTGGTGATACGCAGTATTTT
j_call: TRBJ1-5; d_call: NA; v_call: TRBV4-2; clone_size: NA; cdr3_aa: CASSQERGGNQPQHF; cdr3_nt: TGTGCCAGCAGCCAAGAACGGGGGGGAAATCAGCCCCAGCATTTT
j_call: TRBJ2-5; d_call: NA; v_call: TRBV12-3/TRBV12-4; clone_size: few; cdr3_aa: CASSREPRETQYF; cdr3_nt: TGTGCCAGCAGTCGGGAGCCGCGGGAGACCCAGTACTTC
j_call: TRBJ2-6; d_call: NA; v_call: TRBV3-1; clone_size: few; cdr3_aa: CASSPSAGANVLTF; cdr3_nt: TGTGCCAGCAGCCCGAGTGCTGGGGCCAACGTCCTGACTTTC
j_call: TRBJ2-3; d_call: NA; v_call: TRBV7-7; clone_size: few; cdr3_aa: CASSQQGQSTDTQYF; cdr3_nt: TGTGCCAGCAGCCAACAAGGACAGAGCACAGATACGCAGTATTTT
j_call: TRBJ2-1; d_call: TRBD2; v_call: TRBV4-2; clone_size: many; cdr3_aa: CASSQVSLTSGVNEQFF; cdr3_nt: TGTGCCAGCAGCCAAGTGTCGCTGACTAGCGGGGTGAATGAGCAGTTCTTC
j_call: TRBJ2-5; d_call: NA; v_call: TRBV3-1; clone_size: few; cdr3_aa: CASSRRGDSKETQYF; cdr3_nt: TGTGCCAGCAGCCGACGCGGGGACAGTAAAGAGACCCAGTACTTC
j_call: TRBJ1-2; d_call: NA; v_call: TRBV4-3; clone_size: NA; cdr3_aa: CASSQYLAGEGYTF; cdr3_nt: TGCGCCAGCAGCCAATATCTGGCAGGGGAGGGCTACACCTTC
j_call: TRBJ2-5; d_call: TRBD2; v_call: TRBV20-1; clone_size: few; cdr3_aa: CSAAGQRGSKETQYF; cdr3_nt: TGCAGTGCCGCCGGGCAGCGGGGTTCAAAAGAGACCCAGTACTTC
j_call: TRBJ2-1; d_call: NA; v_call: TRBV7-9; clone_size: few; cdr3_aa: CASYRAGLHGEQFF; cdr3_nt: TGTGCCAGCTATAGGGCCGGGTTGCACGGTGAGCAGTTCTTC
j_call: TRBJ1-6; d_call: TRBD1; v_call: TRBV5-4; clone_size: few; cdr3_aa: CASSLDRGQNSPLHF; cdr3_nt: TGTGCCAGCAGCCTCGACAGGGGACAAAATTCACCCCTCCACTTT
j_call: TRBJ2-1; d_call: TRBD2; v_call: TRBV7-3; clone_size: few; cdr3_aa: CASSYLAVSSYNEQFF; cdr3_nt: TGTGCCAGCAGCTACCTAGCGGTAAGCTCCTACAATGAGCAGTTCTTC
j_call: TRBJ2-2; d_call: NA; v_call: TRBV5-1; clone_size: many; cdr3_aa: CASSLDAGNTGELFF; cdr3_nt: TGCGCCAGCAGCTTGGATGCAGGGAACACCGGGGAGCTGTTTTTT
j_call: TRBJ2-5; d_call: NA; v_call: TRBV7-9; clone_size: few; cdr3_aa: CASRQPTGKETQYF; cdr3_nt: TGTGCCAGCAGACAACCGACTGGAAAAGAGACCCAGTACTTC
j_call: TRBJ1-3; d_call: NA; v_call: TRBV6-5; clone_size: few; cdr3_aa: CASSSRPGYSGNTIYF; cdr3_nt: TGTGCCAGCAGTTCCCGACCCGGCTACTCTGGAAACACCATATATTTT
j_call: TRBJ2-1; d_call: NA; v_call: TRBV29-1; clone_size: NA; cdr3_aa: CSVEGTGPPGIGQFF; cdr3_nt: TGCAGCGTTGAAGGCACCGGACCCCCCGGTATAGGGCAGTTCTTC
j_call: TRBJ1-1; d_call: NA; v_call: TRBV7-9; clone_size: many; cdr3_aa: CASSLVSETEAFF; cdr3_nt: TGTGCCAGCAGCTTAGTGTCGGAAACTGAAGCTTTCTTT
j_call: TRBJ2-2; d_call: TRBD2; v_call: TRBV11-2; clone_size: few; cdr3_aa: CASSLGRTSGPGELFF; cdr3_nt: TGTGCCAGCAGCTTAGGAAGGACTAGCGGTCCCGGGGAGCTGTTTTTT
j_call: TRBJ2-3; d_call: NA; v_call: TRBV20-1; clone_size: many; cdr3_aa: CSAPLEGTWDTQYF; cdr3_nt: TGCAGTGCGCCGCTCGAGGGGACGTGGGATACGCAGTATTTT
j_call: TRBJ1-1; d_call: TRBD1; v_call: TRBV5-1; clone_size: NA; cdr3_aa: CASSFSSGTDTLEAFF; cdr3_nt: TGCGCCAGCAGCTTTTCCTCCGGGACAGACACCCTTGAAGCTTTCTTT
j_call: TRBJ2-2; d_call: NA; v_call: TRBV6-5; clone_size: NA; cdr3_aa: CASSYTFGGNTGELFF; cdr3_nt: TGTGCCAGCAGTTACACGTTCGGCGGGAACACCGGGGAGCTGTTTTTT
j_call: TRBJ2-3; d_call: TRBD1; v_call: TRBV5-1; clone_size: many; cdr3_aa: CASSDRLGTASTDTQYF; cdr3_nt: TGCGCCAGCAGCGACCGACTCGGGACAGCGAGCACAGATACGCAGTATTTT
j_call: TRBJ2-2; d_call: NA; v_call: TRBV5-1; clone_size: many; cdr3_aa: CASSLGQFNTGELFF; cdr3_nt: TGCGCCAGCAGCTTGGGACAGTTTAACACCGGGGAGCTGTTTTTT
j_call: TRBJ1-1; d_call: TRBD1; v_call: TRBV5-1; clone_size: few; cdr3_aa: CASSPTLTGGGTEAFF; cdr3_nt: TGCGCCAGCAGCCCGACGCTCACAGGGGGTGGCACTGAAGCTTTCTTT
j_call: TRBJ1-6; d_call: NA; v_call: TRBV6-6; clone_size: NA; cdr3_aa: CASSPGVYSPLHF; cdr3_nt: TGTGCCAGCAGTCCAGGGGTATATTCACCCCTCCACTTT
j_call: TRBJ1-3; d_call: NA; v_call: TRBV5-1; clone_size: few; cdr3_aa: CASSPGQLSSGNTIYF; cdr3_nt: TGCGCCAGCAGTCCCGGACAGCTGAGCTCTGGAAACACCATATATTTT
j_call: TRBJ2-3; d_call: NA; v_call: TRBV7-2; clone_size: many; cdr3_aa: CASSLLGGADTQYF; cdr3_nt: TGTGCCAGCAGCTTACTGGGGGGCGCAGATACGCAGTATTTT
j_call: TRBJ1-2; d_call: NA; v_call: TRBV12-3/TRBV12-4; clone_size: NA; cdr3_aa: CASSFVAGVGYTF; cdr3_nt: TGTGCCAGCAGTTTCGTCGCAGGGGTTGGCTACACCTTC
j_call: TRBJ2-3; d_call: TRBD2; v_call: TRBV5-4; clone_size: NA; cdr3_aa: CASSSGVAGGRKDTQYF; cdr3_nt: TGTGCCAGCAGCTCCGGGGTAGCGGGGGGGCGAAAAGATACGCAGTATTTT
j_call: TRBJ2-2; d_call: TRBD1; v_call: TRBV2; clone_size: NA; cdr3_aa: CASSSQGARNTGELFF; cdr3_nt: TGTGCCAGCAGTTCCCAGGGGGCAAGGAACACCGGGGAGCTGTTTTTT
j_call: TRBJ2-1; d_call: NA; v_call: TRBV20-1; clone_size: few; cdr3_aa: CSARDLASEWGDEQFF; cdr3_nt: TGCAGTGCTAGAGATCTGGCTAGCGAATGGGGCGATGAGCAGTTCTTC
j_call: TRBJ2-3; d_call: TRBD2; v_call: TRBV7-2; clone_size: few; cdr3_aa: CASSQTLAGGTPNTQYF; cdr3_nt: TGTGCCAGCAGCCAAACCCTAGCGGGGGGTACCCCTAATACGCAGTATTTT